The source of this T cell receptor beta chain is a study of human T cells and chemical hapten exposure. General study points: There was no change with DPC sensitization in TCRs above 1 in 1000 frequency.

Germline V gives CDR1 DFQATT, CDR2 SNEGSKA (reference sequence). The germline V and J ends were trimmed by 0 bases and 1 base, with 16 bases remaining between them. This CDR3 is built from 16 residues. Unique molecular identifiers were attached to individual cDNA molecules during library preparation. TCRdb ran MiXCR on the RACE reads and lists one entry per CDR3 protein. There are 200,000 to 300,000 distinct CDR3 sequences in the sample; over 8% occur only once, and approximately 2.2% lies in the top ten. Regarding this clonotype: Its target is not known.

Indicated time point: pre-sensitization, week 0. Treatment here: therapeutic diphenylcyclopropenone sensitization with weekly scalp DPC. The receptor was isolated from a woman aged 35 to 49 with alopecia areata. Some clones in this sample may be carry-over from other donors' samples. The input for sequencing was whole blood, taken in connection with sensitization to the hapten diphenylcyclopropenone (DPC). V is TRBV20-1 and J is TRBJ2-7; D is unresolved. The CDR3 reads CSARDVPDRVSYEQYF. CDR3 coding DNA: TGCAGTGCTAGAGACGTTCCGGATAGGGTTTCCTACGAGCAGTACTTC.